The 2 T cell receptor beta chains below were found in one sample sequenced in a study of blood T cell repertoires in COVID-19. Only in-frame clones appear in the TCRdb table, and some are missing; sequencing was by immunoSEQ multiplex PCR. The sample shows approximately 290,000 clones, 91% of them seen only once. The sequenced sample was peripheral blood. The source of these receptors is a woman in her 30s with COVID-19, enrolled during active disease.

The rearrangement uses TRBV5-4 and TRBJ2-3, with TRBD2 matching 9 bases. J gave up 5 bases and V 1 base, and 8 bases lay outside the gene matches. The CDR3 sequence is 16 residues long. Germline CDR1 reads SGHNT; CDR2 reads YYREEE (reference sequence). The CDR3 sequence is CASSLNAGGVLDTQYF. DNA for the CDR3: TGTGCCAGCAGCTTGAATGCGGGAGGGGTATTAGATACGCAGTATTTT. The whole variable domain, remainder taken from reference TRBV5-4 and TRBJ2-3, is ETGVTQSPTHLIKTRGQQVTLRCSSQSGHNTVSWYQQALGQGPQFIFQYYREEENGRGNFPPRFSGLQFPNYSSELNVNALELDDSALYLCASSLNAGGVLDTQYFGPGTRLTVL.

The CDR3: CASSYSRGINTEAFF. The CDR3 DNA reads TGTGCCAGCAGTTACTCGAGAGGCATAAACACTGAAGCTTTCTTT. The chain employs TRBV6-5 and TRBJ1-1; unclear D gene. V was pared by 0 bases and J by 2 bases, with 10 bases between. This CDR3 contains 15 residues. CDR1 and CDR2 from the germline V gene are MNHEY and SVGAGI.